This T cell receptor (beta chain) was sequenced during a study of blood T cell repertoires in COVID-19. Looking at the study overall: Samples taken during acute and convalescent COVID-19 were collected in the United States, Italy and Spain.

Cohorts were determined from participant-reported clinical history. Recovery meant two consecutive negative NP/OP PCR tests, professional clearance, or resolved symptoms. Per the authors' pipeline: Scientists estimated how many nucleated cells there were by amplifying reference gene primers. The assay was immunoSEQ multiplex PCR, and TCRdb's table has in-frame clones only and misses some. The DNA was the basis for D and trimming; V, J and clone size are from that table. Of hundreds of thousands of clones in the sample, 75% to 90% were seen once. This sequence was found in a man younger than 30 who had recovered from COVID-19. The sample comprised PBMCs or T cells enriched from blood (not recorded which).

CDR3 in DNA: TGTGCCAGCAGCAAAGCAGGCGGGCAAGAGACCCAGTACTTC. Protein sequence: CASSKAGGQETQYF. The V call is TRBV11-3, the J call TRBJ2-5, with a tentative D call TRBD2 (5 bases). The CDR3 has 14 residues. Per germline, CDR1 SGHNT and CDR2 YENEEA. V was trimmed by 5 bases and J by 2 bases, leaving 12 bases between them.